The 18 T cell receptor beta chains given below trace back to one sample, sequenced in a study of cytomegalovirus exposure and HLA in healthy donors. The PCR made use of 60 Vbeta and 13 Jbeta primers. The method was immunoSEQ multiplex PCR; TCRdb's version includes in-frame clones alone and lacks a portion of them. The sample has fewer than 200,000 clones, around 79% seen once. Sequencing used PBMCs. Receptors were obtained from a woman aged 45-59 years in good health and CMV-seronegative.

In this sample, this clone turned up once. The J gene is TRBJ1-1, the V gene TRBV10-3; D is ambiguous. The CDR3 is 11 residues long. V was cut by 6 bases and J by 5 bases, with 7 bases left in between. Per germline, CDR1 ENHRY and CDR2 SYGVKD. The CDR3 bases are TGTGCCATCAGCTGGAGAACTGAAGCTTTCTTT. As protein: CAISWRTEAFF.

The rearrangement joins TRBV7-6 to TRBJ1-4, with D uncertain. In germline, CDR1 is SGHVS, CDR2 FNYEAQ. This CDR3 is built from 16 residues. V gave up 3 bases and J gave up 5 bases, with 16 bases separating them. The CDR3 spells CASSFPGEGVNEKLFF. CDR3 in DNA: TGTGCCAGCAGCTTCCCCGGCGAAGGAGTAAATGAAAAACTGTTTTTT.

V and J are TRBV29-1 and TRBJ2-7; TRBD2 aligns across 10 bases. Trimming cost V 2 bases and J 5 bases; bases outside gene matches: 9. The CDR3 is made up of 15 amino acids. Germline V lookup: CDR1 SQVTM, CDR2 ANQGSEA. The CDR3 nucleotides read TGCAGCGTTGAAAGGGTAGGCCTAGCGGGAGACGAGCAGTACTTC. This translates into CSVERVGLAGDEQYF.

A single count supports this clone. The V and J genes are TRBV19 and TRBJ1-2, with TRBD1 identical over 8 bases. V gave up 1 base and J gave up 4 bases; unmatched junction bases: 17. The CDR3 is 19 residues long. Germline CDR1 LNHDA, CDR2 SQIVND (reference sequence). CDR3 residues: CASSIVHRSRTGRGYGYTF. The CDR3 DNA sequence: TGTGCCAGTAGTATAGTTCATCGCTCCCGGACAGGGCGGGGCTATGGCTACACCTTC.

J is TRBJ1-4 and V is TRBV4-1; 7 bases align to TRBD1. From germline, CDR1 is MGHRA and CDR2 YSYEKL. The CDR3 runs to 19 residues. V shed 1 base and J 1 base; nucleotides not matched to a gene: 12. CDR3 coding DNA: TGCGCCAGCAGCCAAGGGACTCACATAAGGGGGCTAACTAATGAAAAACTGTTTTTT. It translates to CASSQGTHIRGLTNEKLFF.

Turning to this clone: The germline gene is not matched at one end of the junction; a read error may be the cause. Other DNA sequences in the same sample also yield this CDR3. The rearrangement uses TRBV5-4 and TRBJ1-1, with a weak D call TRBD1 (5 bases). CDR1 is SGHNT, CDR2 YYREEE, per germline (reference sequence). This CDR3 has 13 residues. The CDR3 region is CASSFRGGTEAFF. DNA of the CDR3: TGTGCCAGCAGCTTTCGGGGGGGGACTGAAGCTTTCTTC.

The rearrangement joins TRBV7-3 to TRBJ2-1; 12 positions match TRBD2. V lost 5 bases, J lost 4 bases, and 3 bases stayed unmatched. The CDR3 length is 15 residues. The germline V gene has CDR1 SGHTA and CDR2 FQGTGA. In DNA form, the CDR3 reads TGTGCCAGCAGCAGGACTAGCGGGAATTACAATGAGCAGTTCTTC. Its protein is CASSRTSGNYNEQFF.

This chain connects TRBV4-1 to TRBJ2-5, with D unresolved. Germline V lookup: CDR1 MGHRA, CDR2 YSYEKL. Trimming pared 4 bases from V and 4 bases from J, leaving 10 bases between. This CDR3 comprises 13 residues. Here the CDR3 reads CASSRLLRETQYF. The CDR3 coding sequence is TGCGCCAGCAGCCGTCTTCTAAGAGAGACCCAGTACTTC.

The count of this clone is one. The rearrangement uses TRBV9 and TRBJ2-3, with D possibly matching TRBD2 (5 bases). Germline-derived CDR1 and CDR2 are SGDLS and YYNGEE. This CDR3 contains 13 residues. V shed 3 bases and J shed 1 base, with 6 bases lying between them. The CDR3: CASSAGGTDTQYF. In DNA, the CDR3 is TGTGCCAGCAGCGCCGGGGGCACAGATACGCAGTATTTT.

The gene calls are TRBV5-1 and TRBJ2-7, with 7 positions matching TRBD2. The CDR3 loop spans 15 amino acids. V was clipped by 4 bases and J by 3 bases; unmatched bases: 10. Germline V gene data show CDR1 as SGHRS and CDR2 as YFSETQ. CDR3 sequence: CASSNGGSSGYEQYF. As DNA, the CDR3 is TGCGCCAGCAGCAATGGAGGCTCTAGCGGCTACGAGCAGTACTTC.

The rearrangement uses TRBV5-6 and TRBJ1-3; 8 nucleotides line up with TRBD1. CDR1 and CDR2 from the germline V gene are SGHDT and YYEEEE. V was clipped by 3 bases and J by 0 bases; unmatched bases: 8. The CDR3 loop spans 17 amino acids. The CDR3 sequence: CASSYRDRPRSGNTIYF. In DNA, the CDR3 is TGTGCCAGCAGCTACCGGGACAGGCCTCGCTCTGGAAACACCATATATTTT.

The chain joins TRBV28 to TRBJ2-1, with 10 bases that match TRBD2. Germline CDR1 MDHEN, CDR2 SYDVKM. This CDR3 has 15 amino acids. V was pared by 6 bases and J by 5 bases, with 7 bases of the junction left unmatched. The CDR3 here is CASREAGGPHNEQFF. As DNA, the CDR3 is TGTGCCAGCAGGGAAGCGGGAGGGCCTCACAATGAGCAGTTCTTC.

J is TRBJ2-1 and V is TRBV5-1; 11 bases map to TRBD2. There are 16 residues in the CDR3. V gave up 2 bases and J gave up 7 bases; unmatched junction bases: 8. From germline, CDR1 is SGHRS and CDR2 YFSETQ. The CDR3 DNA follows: TGCGCCAGCAGCTTACAACTAGCGGGAGTAAGGAATGAGCAGTTCTTC. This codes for CASSLQLAGVRNEQFF. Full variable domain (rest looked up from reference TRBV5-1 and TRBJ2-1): KAGVTQTPRYLIKTRGQQVTLSCSPISGHRSVSWYQQTPGQGLQFLFEYFSETQRNKGNFPGRFSGRQFSNSRSEMNVSTLELGDSALYLCASSLQLAGVRNEQFFGPGTRLTVL.

CDR3 sequence: CASSFRLADFNEQFF. CDR3 sequence (DNA): TGTGCCAGCAGCTTTCGACTAGCGGACTTCAATGAGCAGTTCTTC. This chain links TRBV5-4 with TRBJ2-1; 9 bases map to TRBD2. The junction had 6 bases not matched to a gene; V was cut back by 2 bases and J by 6 bases. The CDR3 sequence is 15 residues long. CDR1 SGHNT and CDR2 YYREEE come from the germline V gene (reference sequence). Complete variable domain (other parts from reference TRBV5-4 and TRBJ2-1): ETGVTQSPTHLIKTRGQQVTLRCSSQSGHNTVSWYQQALGQGPQFIFQYYREEENGRGNFPPRFSGLQFPNYSSELNVNALELDDSALYLCASSFRLADFNEQFFGPGTRLTVL.

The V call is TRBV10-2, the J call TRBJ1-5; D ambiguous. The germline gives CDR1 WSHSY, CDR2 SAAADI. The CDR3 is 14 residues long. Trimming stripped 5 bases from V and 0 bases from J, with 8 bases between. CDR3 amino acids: CASSPTNSNQPQHF. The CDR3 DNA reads TGCGCCAGCAGTCCAACAAATAGCAATCAGCCCCAGCATTTT.

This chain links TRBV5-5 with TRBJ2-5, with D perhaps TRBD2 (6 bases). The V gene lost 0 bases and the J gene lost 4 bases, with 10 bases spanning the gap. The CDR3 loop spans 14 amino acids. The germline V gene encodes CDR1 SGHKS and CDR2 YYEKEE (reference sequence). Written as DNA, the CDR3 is TGTGCCAGCAGCTTGGGGGGGGTGTTAGAGACCCAGTACTTC. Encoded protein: CASSLGGVLETQYF. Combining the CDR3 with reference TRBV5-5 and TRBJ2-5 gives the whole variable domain DAGVTQSPTHLIKTRGQQVTLRCSPISGHKSVSWYQQVLGQGPQFIFQYYEKEERGRGNFPDRFSARQFPNYSSELNVNALLLGDSALYLCASSLGGVLETQYFGPGTRLLVL.

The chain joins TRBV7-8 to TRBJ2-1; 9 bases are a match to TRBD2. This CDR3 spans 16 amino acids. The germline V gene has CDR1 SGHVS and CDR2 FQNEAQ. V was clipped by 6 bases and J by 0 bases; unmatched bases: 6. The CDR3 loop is CASSILAGYSYNEQFF. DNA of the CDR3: TGTGCCAGCAGTATTCTAGCGGGGTACTCCTACAATGAGCAGTTCTTC.

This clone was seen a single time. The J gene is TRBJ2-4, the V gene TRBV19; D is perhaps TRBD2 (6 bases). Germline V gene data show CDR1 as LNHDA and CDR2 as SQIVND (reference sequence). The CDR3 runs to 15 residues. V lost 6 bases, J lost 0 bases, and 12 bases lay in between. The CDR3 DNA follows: TGTGCCAGTAGCACTGCGGGATTAGCCAAAAACATTCAGTACTTC. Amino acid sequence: CASSTAGLAKNIQYF.